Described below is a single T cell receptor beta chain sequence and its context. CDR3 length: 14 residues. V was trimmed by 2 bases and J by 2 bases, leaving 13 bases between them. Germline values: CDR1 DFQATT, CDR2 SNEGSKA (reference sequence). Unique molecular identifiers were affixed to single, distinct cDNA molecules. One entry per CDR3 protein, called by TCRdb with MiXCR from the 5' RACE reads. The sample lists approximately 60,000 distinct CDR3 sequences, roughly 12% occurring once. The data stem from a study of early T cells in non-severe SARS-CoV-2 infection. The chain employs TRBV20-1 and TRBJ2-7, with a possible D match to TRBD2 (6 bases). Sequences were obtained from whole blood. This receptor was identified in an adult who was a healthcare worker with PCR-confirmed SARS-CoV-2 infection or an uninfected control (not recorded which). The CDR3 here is CSARWGLQPYEQYF. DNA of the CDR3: TGCAGTGCTAGATGGGGACTTCAACCCTACGAGCAGTACTTC.